The 8 T cell receptor beta chains reported below all come from one sample, sequenced in a study of blood T cell repertoires in COVID-19. The table came from immunoSEQ multiplex PCR; TCRdb's copy has only in-frame clones and leaves some out. The table includes 200,000 to 250,000 clones, about 88% detected once. Material for sequencing was peripheral blood. The receptors shown here come from a man aged 35-49 years with acute or convalescent COVID-19.

Here the CDR3 reads CSVGNPGGGYTF. CDR3 coding DNA: TGCAGCGTTGGAAACCCAGGGGGTGGCTACACCTTC. The chain is built from TRBV29-1 and TRBJ1-2, with 7 positions matching TRBD1. This CDR3 is 12 amino acids long. CDR1 is SQVTM, CDR2 ANQGSEA, per germline. V trimming: 4 bases; J trimming: 7 bases; junction bases outside the gene matches: 6.

The chain links TRBV6-5 to TRBJ1-5; 7 bases map to TRBD1. Per the germline V gene, CDR1 is MNHEY and CDR2 is SVGAGI. The CDR3 totals 15 residues. V trimming: 4 bases; J trimming: 2 bases; junction bases outside the gene matches: 5. In DNA form, the CDR3 reads TGTGCCAGCAGTTCGACAGGGAAAGGCAATCAGCCCCAGCATTTT. Its translation is CASSSTGKGNQPQHF.

This chain connects TRBV28 to TRBJ1-5, with D hard to call. Germline CDR1 reads MDHEN; CDR2 reads SYDVKM. Trimming cost V 8 bases and J 3 bases, with 14 bases left between them. The CDR3 runs 14 residues. The CDR3 DNA reads as TGTGCCAGCCAGTTCGGGGTCCCCAATCAGCCCCAGCATTTT. Translating gives CASQFGVPNQPQHF. Together with reference TRBV28 and TRBJ1-5, the CDR3 gives the full variable domain: DVKVTQSSRYLVKRTGEKVFLECVQDMDHENMFWYRQDPGLGLRLIYFSYDVKMKEKGDIPEGYSVSREKKERFSLILESASTNQTSMYLCASQFGVPNQPQHFGDGTRLSIL.

The chain is built from TRBV11-2 and TRBJ2-1, with a possible D match to TRBD1 (5 bases). The CDR3 covers 15 residues. Trimming cost V 5 bases and J 6 bases, with 17 bases left between them. Per germline, CDR1 SGHAT and CDR2 FQNNGV. The CDR3 is CASSGVGRQTNEQFF. In DNA, the CDR3 is TGTGCCAGCAGCGGGGTAGGCCGACAGACCAATGAGCAGTTCTTC.

The chain has TRBV5-8 and TRBJ1-2, with TRBD1 matching 8 bases. V gave up 0 bases and J gave up 7 bases; unmatched junction bases: 14. CDR3 length: 17 residues. Per the germline V gene, CDR1 is SGHTS and CDR2 is YDEGEE. The CDR3 here is CASSLAGTGGSYGGYTF. The CDR3 DNA follows: TGTGCCAGCAGCTTGGCCGGGACAGGTGGATCTTATGGTGGCTACACCTTC.

This chain connects TRBV19 to TRBJ1-5; no reliable D call. The germline V gene encodes CDR1 LNHDA and CDR2 SQIVND (reference sequence). CDR3 length: 16 amino acids. Deletions cut 7 bases from V and 0 bases from J, with 16 bases between. DNA of the CDR3: TGTGCCAGTAATAATGGAGGGCAGAGTAGCAATCAGCCCCAGCATTTT. It specifies CASNNGGQSSNQPQHF.

This sequence joins TRBV9 and TRBJ1-1; 8 bases line up with TRBD1. The V and J ends lost 4 bases and 7 bases, in that order; junction bases with no gene match: 15. CDR3 length: 16 amino acids. Germline V gene lookup returns CDR1 SGDLS and CDR2 YYNGEE. CDR3 DNA sequence: TGTGCCAGCAGCCTCCCCGACTGGACAGGGTTGTATGAAGCTTTCTTT. It specifies CASSLPDWTGLYEAFF.

V is TRBV5-4 and J is TRBJ2-2; 7 bases fit TRBD2. Losses at the gene ends were 4 bases for V and 3 bases for J; bases not matched to a gene: 9. CDR3 length: 16 amino acids. Germline V gene sequence: CDR1 SGHNT, CDR2 YYREEE (reference sequence). CDR3 in DNA: TGTGCCAGCAGCCAGCCTAGCGGCCGTGACACCGGGGAGCTGTTTTTT. Translation gives CASSQPSGRDTGELFF.